A single sample is the source of the 28 T cell receptor beta chains below, sequenced in a study of OX40 agonist ivuxolimab in advanced cancers. This table comes from immunoSEQ multiplex PCR, and its TCRdb copy is limited to in-frame clones, with some not included. The table has 52,000 or so clones, around 83% seen once; the top ten hold about 0.65%. The source was CD4+ or CD8+ T cells sorted from blood, collected in a trial of the OX40 agonist ivuxolimab. All receptors derive from an adult with an advanced solid tumor such as melanoma, head and neck, liver or kidney cancer.

CDR3 coding DNA: TGCGCCAGCAGCCAAGATCCCCAGGCAGCTAACTATGGCTACACCTTC. It codes for CASSQDPQAANYGYTF. The chain couples TRBV4-1 to TRBJ1-2, with D uncertain. This CDR3 region has 16 residues. CDR1 and CDR2 from the germline V gene are MGHRA and YSYEKL. The V end was cut by 0 bases, the J end by 0 bases, with 11 bases between.

The J gene is TRBJ1-5, the V gene TRBV6-4, with a weak D call TRBD1 (6 bases). V was cut by 5 bases and J by 4 bases, with 15 bases left in between. The CDR3 has 15 amino acids. Looked up from germline, CDR1 is MRHNA and CDR2 is SNTAGT. CDR3 amino acids: CASSLMWGPNQPQHF. Here the CDR3 DNA reads TGTGCCAGCAGTTTAATGTGGGGGCCTAATCAGCCCCAGCATTTT.

The chain recombines TRBV6-5 with TRBJ1-2; D is undetermined. V was shortened by 0 bases and J by 9 bases, with 14 bases between the two germline ends. Germline values: CDR1 MNHEY, CDR2 SVGAGI. CDR3 length: 14 residues. The CDR3 DNA follows: TGTGCCAGCAGTTACTCCGTCAGAGCAGGTCGCTACACCTTC. Encoded protein: CASSYSVRAGRYTF.

This chain joins TRBV19 and TRBJ2-2; TRBD2 might be the D (5 bases). Germline CDR1 is LNHDA and CDR2 is SQIVND (reference sequence). V was pared by 1 base and J by 7 bases, with 10 bases between. CDR3 length: 14 residues. The CDR3 sequence is CASSIGESVGELFF. The CDR3 DNA is TGTGCCAGTAGTATAGGGGAGTCGGTCGGGGAGCTGTTTTTT.

The CDR3: CASSSTGASGYGYTF. The CDR3 DNA reads TGTGCCAGCAGTTCCACAGGGGCCTCGGGCTATGGCTACACCTTC. This chain links TRBV28 with TRBJ1-2; 7 nucleotides line up with TRBD1. The CDR3 covers 15 residues. After removal of 4 bases from V and 4 bases from J, the junction contained 9 bases not matched to a gene. Germline CDR1 MDHEN, CDR2 SYDVKM.

The chain has TRBV6-1 and TRBJ2-1; 7 positions agree with TRBD1. The J segment lost 9 bases and the V segment lost 8 bases, leaving 7 bases of the junction unmatched. Germline-derived CDR1 and CDR2 are MNHNS and SASEGT. The CDR3 extends over 12 amino acids. The CDR3 region is CASYTGVGEQFF. The DNA of the CDR3 is TGTGCCAGCTATACAGGGGTTGGTGAGCAGTTCTTC.

The chain recombines TRBV6-5 with TRBJ1-5; a possible D gene is TRBD1 (6 bases). Between the trimmed V and J ends, which lost 2 bases and 4 bases, there was a span of 12 bases. The CDR3 runs to 15 residues. Germline lookup yields CDR1 MNHEY and CDR2 SVGAGI. In DNA, the CDR3 is TGTGCCAGCAGTTACGGGGGCGCGGAAAATCAGCCCCAGCATTTT. This sequence encodes CASSYGGAENQPQHF.

V usage is TRBV18 and J usage is TRBJ1-3; 9 positions agree with TRBD1. The V segment lost 3 bases and the J segment 0 bases; nucleotides outside the gene matches: 6. The CDR3 length is 17 residues. CDR1 is KGHSH and CDR2 is LQKENI in the germline V gene. The CDR3 loop reads CASSPDRGILSGNTIYF. DNA of the CDR3: TGTGCCAGCTCACCGGACAGGGGAATACTCTCTGGAAACACCATATATTTT. The whole variable domain, remainder taken from reference TRBV18 and TRBJ1-3, is NAGVMQNPRHLVRRRGQEARLRCSPMKGHSHVYWYRQLPEEGLKFMVYLQKENIIDESGMPKERFSAEFPKEGPSILRIQQVVRGDSAAYFCASSPDRGILSGNTIYFGEGSWLTVV.

The table lists this clone with a few counts. The CDR3 region has the DNA TGTGCCAGCAGTTCGGAGAAAGACCATGGCTACACCTTC. Its translation: CASSSEKDHGYTF. This sequence joins TRBV27 and TRBJ1-2; D is unclear. The CDR3 has 13 amino acids. The V gene lost 4 bases and the J gene lost 6 bases, with 12 bases spanning the gap. CDR1 and CDR2 (germline): MNHEY, SMNVEV (reference sequence).

The chain links TRBV9 to TRBJ2-7; a possible D gene is TRBD2 (6 bases). Germline values: CDR1 SGDLS, CDR2 YYNGEE. Trimming removed 3 bases from V and 3 bases from J, with 13 bases in between. The CDR3 extends over 14 amino acids. This CDR3 is CASSARPGGYEQYF. CDR3 in DNA: TGTGCCAGCAGCGCCCGACCCGGGGGCTACGAGCAGTACTTC.

The CDR3 region has the DNA TGCGCCAGCAGCCAACTCCTCTCGGACAGGGGGAAGCACACTGAAGCTTTCTTT. It translates to CASSQLLSDRGKHTEAFF. The chain has TRBV4-1 and TRBJ1-1; TRBD1 agrees at 10 bases. With V trimmed by 2 bases and J by 3 bases, 12 bases remained unmatched. Germline V gives CDR1 MGHRA, CDR2 YSYEKL. The CDR3 contains 18 residues.

V is TRBV19 and J is TRBJ2-1; either TRBD1 or TRBD2 may supply D (5 bases each). CDR1 is LNHDA and CDR2 is SQIVND in the germline V gene (reference sequence). The CDR3 is made up of 19 amino acids. Trimming removed 3 bases at V and 0 bases at J, with 21 bases between. CDR3 protein: CASSMRIGTSQSSYNEQFF. The CDR3 DNA sequence: TGTGCCAGTAGTATGCGGATTGGGACCTCTCAAAGCTCCTACAATGAGCAGTTCTTC. The variable domain in full, with the rest retrieved from reference TRBV19 and TRBJ2-1, is DGGITQSPKYLFRKEGQNVTLSCEQNLNHDAMYWYRQDPGQGLRLIYYSQIVNDFQKGDIAEGYSVSREKKESFPLTVTSAQKNPTAFYLCASSMRIGTSQSSYNEQFFGPGTRLTVL.

This chain links TRBV13 with TRBJ1-2; D perhaps matches TRBD1 (5 bases). Germline loops: CDR1 PRHDT, CDR2 FYEKMQ (reference sequence). This CDR3 is built from 12 residues. Deletions cut 3 bases from V and 7 bases from J, with 9 bases between. DNA of the CDR3: TGTGCCAGCAGCTTCAGGGTGAGTGGCTACACCTTC. It yields the protein CASSFRVSGYTF.

The rearrangement uses TRBV9 and TRBJ2-1; D is unclear. V was shortened by 0 bases and J by 8 bases, with 6 bases between the two germline ends. Germline V gives CDR1 SGDLS, CDR2 YYNGEE. CDR3 length: 12 residues. The CDR3 protein is CASSVGVDEQFF. As DNA, the CDR3 is TGTGCCAGCAGCGTAGGTGTCGATGAGCAGTTCTTC.

This clone showed up just a few times. The chain has TRBV7-6 and TRBJ1-2; 10 bases match TRBD1. This CDR3 has 15 amino acids. The germline V gene encodes CDR1 SGHVS and CDR2 FNYEAQ. With 5 bases clipped from V and 4 bases from J, the junction kept 7 bases outside the gene matches. This CDR3 reads CASSKGTGVLYGYTF. CDR3 DNA: TGTGCCAGCAGCAAAGGGACAGGGGTACTCTATGGCTACACCTTC. The complete variable domain, with remaining parts taken from reference TRBV7-6 and TRBJ1-2, reads GAGVSQSPRYKVTKRGQDVALRCDPISGHVSLYWYRQALGQGPEFLTYFNYEAQQDKSGLPNDRFSAERPEGSISTLTIQRTEQRDSAMYRCASSKGTGVLYGYTFGSGTRLTVV.

V and J are TRBV2 and TRBJ1-1, with D hard to call. CDR3 length: 12 residues. Trimming took 5 bases from V and 10 from J, leaving 14 bases between them. CDR1 is SNHLY, CDR2 FYNNEI, per germline. The CDR3 loop is CASSRNQYPAFF. The CDR3 nucleotides read TGTGCCAGCAGTCGGAACCAATATCCAGCTTTCTTT.

The chain combines TRBV6-6 with TRBJ2-3; D remains ambiguous. This CDR3 comprises 9 residues. Trimming shortened V by 11 bases and J by 5 bases, and 5 bases separated the two germline ends. Germline CDR1 is MNHNY and CDR2 is SVGAGI (reference sequence). CDR3 amino acids: CAVGDTQYF. The DNA for the CDR3 is TGTGCCGTTGGAGATACGCAGTATTTT.

The rearrangement joins TRBV7-9 to TRBJ1-1, with D unresolved. The CDR3 spans 14 residues. Trimming removed 4 bases from V and 6 bases from J, with 15 bases in between. Germline-derived CDR1 and CDR2 are SEHNR and FQNEAQ (reference sequence). DNA of the CDR3: TGTGCCAGCAGCTCCGACCTAGGGAGGGCTGAAGCTTTCTTT. Residues: CASSSDLGRAEAFF.

This clone has only one observation. The V and J genes are TRBV5-1 and TRBJ2-1; maybe TRBD2 (6 bases). Germline V gene data show CDR1 as SGHRS and CDR2 as YFSETQ. This CDR3 region has 14 residues. V lost 5 bases to trimming and J lost 4 bases, with 13 bases between them. CDR3 sequence: CASRLPGDYNEQFF. Written as DNA, the CDR3 is TGCGCCAGCAGGCTGCCGGGAGATTACAATGAGCAGTTCTTC.

This chain uses TRBV23-1 with TRBJ1-5; weak D call: TRBD1 (5 bases). TRBV23-1 is marked as an open reading frame, function uncertain. Trimming took 6 bases from V and 0 from J, leaving 18 bases between them. CDR3 size: 17 residues. CDR3 amino acids: CASSHSTGLNSNQPQHF. Here the CDR3 DNA reads TGCGCCAGCAGCCACTCCACGGGACTTAATAGCAATCAGCCCCAGCATTTT.

This clone was observed once. The gene calls are TRBV13 and TRBJ2-7; the D gene is possibly TRBD2 (6 bases). With 5 bases removed from V and 7 bases from J, the gap between germline ends came to 9 bases. The CDR3 is made up of 11 amino acids. Per germline, CDR1 PRHDT and CDR2 FYEKMQ (reference sequence). The CDR3 sequence: CASSLRGEQYF. The CDR3 DNA follows: TGTGCCAGCAGCCTTCGGGGGGAGCAGTACTTC. The variable domain in full, completed from reference TRBV13 and TRBJ2-7, reads AAGVIQSPRHLIKEKRETATLKCYPIPRHDTVYWYQQGPGQDPQFLISFYEKMQSDKGSIPDRFSAQQFSDYHSELNMSSLELGDSALYFCASSLRGEQYFGPGTRLTVT.

V is TRBV25-1 and J is TRBJ1-4; D is ambiguous. CDR3 length equals 15 residues. CDR1 is MGHDK, CDR2 SYGVNS, per germline. The ends were cut back, 1 base at V and 8 bases at J, with 14 bases in the middle. The CDR3 nucleotides read TGTGCCAGCAGTGAATCGGCGGCTAGTTCGGAAAAACTGTTTTTT. It yields the protein CASSESAASSEKLFF.

A single count supports this clone. This rearrangement joins TRBV7-8 to TRBJ2-2; D may be TRBD1 or TRBD2 (5 bases each). V gave up 6 bases and J gave up 4 bases, with 12 bases separating them. The CDR3 loop spans 14 amino acids. Germline V gene lookup returns CDR1 SGHVS and CDR2 FQNEAQ. CDR3: CASSRGRSTGELFF. DNA for the CDR3: TGTGCCAGCAGTCGGGGACGGTCCACCGGGGAGCTGTTTTTT. Filled out from reference TRBV7-8 and TRBJ2-2, the complete variable domain reads GAGVSQSPRYKVAKRGQDVALRCDPISGHVSLFWYQQALGQGPEFLTYFQNEAQLDKSGLPSDRFFAERPEGSVSTLKIQRTQQEDSAVYLCASSRGRSTGELFFGEGSRLTVL.

The rearrangement uses TRBV4-3 and TRBJ1-5; D is unclear. Germline CDR1 LGHNA, CDR2 YSLEER. CDR3 length equals 13 residues. The V gene lost 6 bases and the J gene lost 7 bases, with 13 bases spanning the gap. The CDR3 reads CASSPQAWQPQHF. The CDR3, as DNA: TGCGCCAGCAGTCCTCAGGCTTGGCAGCCCCAGCATTTT.

The genes are TRBV10-3 and TRBJ2-2; no clear D. V was pared by 0 bases and J by 1 base, with 21 bases between. Looked up from germline, CDR1 is ENHRY and CDR2 is SYGVKD. This CDR3 is 20 amino acids long. The CDR3 sequence: CAISESKFLRPNQNTGELFF. In DNA form, the CDR3 reads TGTGCCATCAGTGAGTCGAAGTTTCTGCGGCCAAACCAGAACACCGGGGAGCTGTTTTTT.

The chain is built from TRBV27 and TRBJ1-4, with a possible D match to TRBD1 (5 bases). There are 14 residues in the CDR3. The V end was cut by 11 bases, the J end by 2 bases, with 15 bases between. Germline-derived CDR1 and CDR2 are MNHEY and SMNVEV (reference sequence). The CDR3 region is CAVGGPGTNEKLFF. The DNA of the CDR3 is TGTGCCGTGGGGGGTCCGGGCACTAATGAAAAACTGTTTTTT.

This clone was seen once. Here the CDR3 DNA reads TGTGCCAGCAGCCCCCGAGGTGGGACAGGGAGCCACGAGCAGTACTTC. It is translated as CASSPRGGTGSHEQYF. J is TRBJ2-7 and V is TRBV7-2; 9 nucleotides match TRBD1. Losses at the gene ends were 5 bases for V and 5 bases for J; bases not matched to a gene: 13. The CDR3 runs to 16 residues. Germline values: CDR1 SGHTA, CDR2 FQGNSA.

The chain has TRBV7-2 and TRBJ1-1; possibly TRBD1 for D (5 bases). The CDR3 is made up of 15 amino acids. V lost 1 base, J lost 1 base, and 10 bases lay in between. Per the germline V gene, CDR1 is SGHTA and CDR2 is FQGNSA. The CDR3 nucleotides are TGTGCCAGCAGCTTAGGCCTAACAGGGAACACTGAAGCTTTCTTT. Translating it yields CASSLGLTGNTEAFF.